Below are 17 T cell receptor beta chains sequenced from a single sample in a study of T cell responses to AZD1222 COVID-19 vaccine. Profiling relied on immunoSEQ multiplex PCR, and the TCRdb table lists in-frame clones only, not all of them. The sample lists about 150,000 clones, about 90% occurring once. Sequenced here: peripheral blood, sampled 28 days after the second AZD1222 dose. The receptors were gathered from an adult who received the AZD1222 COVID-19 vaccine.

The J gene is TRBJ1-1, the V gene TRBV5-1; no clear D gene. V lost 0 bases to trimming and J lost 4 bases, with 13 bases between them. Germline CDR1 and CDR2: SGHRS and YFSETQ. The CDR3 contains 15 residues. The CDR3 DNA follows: TGCGCCAGCAGCTTGGATTTTCTGGGTCCCACTGAAGCTTTCTTT. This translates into CASSLDFLGPTEAFF.

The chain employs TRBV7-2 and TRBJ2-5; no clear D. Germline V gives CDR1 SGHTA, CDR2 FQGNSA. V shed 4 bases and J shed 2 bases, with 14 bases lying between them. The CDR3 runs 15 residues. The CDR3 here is CASSSLWLPQETQYF. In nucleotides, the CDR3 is TGTGCCAGCAGCTCCCTGTGGCTACCTCAAGAGACCCAGTACTTC.

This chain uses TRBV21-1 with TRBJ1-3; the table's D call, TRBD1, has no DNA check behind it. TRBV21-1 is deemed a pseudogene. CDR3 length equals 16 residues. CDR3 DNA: TGTGCCAGCAGCCCCTCGACAGGGGGGCCCGGAAACACCATATATTTT. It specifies CASSPSTGGPGNTIYF.

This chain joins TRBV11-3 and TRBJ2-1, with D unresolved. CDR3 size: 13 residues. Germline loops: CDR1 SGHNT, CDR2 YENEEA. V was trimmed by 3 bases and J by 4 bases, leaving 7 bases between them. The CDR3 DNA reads TGTGCCAGCAGCTTGGCGGATTACAATGAGCAGTTCTTC. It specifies CASSLADYNEQFF.

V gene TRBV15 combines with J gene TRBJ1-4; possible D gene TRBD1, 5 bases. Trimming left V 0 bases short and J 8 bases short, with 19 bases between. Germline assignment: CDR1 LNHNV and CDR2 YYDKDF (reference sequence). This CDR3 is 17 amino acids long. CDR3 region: CATSRDSRTPTEEKLFF. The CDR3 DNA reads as TGTGCCACCAGCAGAGATTCTCGGACACCAACCGAGGAAAAACTGTTTTTT.

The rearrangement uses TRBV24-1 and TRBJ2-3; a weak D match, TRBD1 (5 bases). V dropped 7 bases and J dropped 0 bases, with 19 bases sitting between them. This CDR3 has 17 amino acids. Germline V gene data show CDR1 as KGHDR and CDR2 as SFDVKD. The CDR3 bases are TGTGCCACCAGCGCCCTTGGGGCTGCAACTAGCACAGATACGCAGTATTTT. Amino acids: CATSALGAATSTDTQYF.

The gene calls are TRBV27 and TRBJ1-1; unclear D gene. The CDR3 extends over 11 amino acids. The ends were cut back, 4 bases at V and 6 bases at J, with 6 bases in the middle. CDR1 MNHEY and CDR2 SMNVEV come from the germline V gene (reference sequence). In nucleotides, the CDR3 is TGTGCCAGCAGTTCTGCGGCTGAAGCTTTCTTT. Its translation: CASSSAAEAFF.

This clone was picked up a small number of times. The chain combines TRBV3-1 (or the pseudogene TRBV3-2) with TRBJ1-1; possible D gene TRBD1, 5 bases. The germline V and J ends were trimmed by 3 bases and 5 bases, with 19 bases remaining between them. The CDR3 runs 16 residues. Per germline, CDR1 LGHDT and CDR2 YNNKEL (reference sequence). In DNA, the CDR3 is TGTGCCAGCAGCCAGGCGAGTCGGGGGAGCGAAACTGAAGCTTTCTTT. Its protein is CASSQASRGSETEAFF.

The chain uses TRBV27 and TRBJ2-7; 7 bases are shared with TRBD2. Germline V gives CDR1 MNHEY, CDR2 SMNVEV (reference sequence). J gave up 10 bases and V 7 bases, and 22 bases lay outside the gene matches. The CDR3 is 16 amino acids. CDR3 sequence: CASIGEGRPTPPTQYF. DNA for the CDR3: TGTGCCAGCATTGGGGAGGGCCGCCCGACACCCCCCACCCAGTACTTC.

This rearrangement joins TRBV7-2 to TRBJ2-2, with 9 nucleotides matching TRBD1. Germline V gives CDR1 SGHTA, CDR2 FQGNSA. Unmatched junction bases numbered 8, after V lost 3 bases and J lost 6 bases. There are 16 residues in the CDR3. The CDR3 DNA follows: TGTGCCAGCAGCTTTTCCGGGACAGGGTATGCCGGGGAGCTGTTTTTT. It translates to CASSFSGTGYAGELFF.

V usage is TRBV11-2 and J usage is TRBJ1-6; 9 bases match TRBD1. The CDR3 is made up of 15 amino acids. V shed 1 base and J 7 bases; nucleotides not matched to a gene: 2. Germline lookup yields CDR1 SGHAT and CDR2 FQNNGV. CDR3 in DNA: TGTGCCAGCAGCTTAGTGGACAGGGGAAATTCACCCCTCCACTTT. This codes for CASSLVDRGNSPLHF.

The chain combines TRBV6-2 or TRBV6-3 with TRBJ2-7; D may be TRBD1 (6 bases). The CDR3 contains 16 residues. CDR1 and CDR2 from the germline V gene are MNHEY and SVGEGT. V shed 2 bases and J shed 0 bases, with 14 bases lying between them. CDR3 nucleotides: TGTGCCAGCAGTTACCACAGACAGGCCCTCTCCTACGAGCAGTACTTC. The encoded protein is CASSYHRQALSYEQYF.

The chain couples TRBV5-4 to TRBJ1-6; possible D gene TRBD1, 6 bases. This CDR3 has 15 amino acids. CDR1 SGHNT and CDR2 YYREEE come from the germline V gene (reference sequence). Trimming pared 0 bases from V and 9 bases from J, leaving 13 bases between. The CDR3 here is CASSLEGVGGSPLHF. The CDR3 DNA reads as TGTGCCAGCAGCTTGGAGGGGGTCGGTGGTTCACCCCTCCACTTT.

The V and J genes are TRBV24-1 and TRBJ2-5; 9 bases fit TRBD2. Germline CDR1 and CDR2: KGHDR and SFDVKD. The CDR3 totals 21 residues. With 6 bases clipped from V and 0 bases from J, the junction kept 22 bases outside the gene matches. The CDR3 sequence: CATSSAPGRASAGGNQETQYF. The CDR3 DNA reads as TGTGCCACCAGTTCAGCCCCGGGCAGGGCGTCAGCGGGAGGAAACCAAGAGACCCAGTACTTC.

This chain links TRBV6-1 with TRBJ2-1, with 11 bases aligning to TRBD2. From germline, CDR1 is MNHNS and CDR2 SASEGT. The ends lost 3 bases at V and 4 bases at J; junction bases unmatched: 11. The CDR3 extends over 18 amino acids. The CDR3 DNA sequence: TGTGCCAGCAGTGAGGAACTAGCGGGGGTGTCGCGGTACAATGAGCAGTTCTTC. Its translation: CASSEELAGVSRYNEQFF.

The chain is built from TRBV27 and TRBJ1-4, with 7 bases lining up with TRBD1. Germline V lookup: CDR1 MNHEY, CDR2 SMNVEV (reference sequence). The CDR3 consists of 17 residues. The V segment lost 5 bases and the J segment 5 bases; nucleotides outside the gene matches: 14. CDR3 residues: CASSPNPKTGTNEKLFF. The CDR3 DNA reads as TGTGCCAGCAGTCCGAATCCGAAGACAGGGACGAATGAAAAACTGTTTTTT.

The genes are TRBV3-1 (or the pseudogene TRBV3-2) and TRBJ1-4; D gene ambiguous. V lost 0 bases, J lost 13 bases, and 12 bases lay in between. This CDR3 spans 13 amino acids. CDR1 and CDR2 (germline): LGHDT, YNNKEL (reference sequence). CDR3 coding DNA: TGTGCCAGCAGCCAAGATTTCCGGGGTAGACTGTTTTTT. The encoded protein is CASSQDFRGRLFF.